This T cell receptor (beta chain) came from a study of chemoradiotherapy in HPV16-positive cancers. Points on this clone: Its target is not known.

Study results and caveats: In HPV16-positive patients, HPV-responsive T-cell expansion tracked better recurrence-free survival. HPV-specific T cells were functionally defined from only a couple of HPV16-positive patients.

Repertoires were sampled repeatedly during chemoradiotherapy. Clones were sequenced by immunoSEQ multiplex PCR, and TCRdb holds only the in-frame ones, with some missing. The sample holds 30,000 to 40,000 clones, 75% to 85% seen once. Sequencing was performed on blood, taken from a patient who underwent chemoradiotherapy. The sequence was collected from a human donor with HPV-associated anogenital cancer.

CDR3 sequence (DNA): TGCAGCGTTTTGACGGAAAACTATGGCTACACCTTC. This encodes CSVLTENYGYTF. The chain is built from TRBV29-1 and TRBJ1-2, with D unresolved. This CDR3 spans 12 amino acids. Germline CDR1 and CDR2: SQVTM and ANQGSEA. V shed 5 bases and J shed 2 bases, with 9 bases lying between them.